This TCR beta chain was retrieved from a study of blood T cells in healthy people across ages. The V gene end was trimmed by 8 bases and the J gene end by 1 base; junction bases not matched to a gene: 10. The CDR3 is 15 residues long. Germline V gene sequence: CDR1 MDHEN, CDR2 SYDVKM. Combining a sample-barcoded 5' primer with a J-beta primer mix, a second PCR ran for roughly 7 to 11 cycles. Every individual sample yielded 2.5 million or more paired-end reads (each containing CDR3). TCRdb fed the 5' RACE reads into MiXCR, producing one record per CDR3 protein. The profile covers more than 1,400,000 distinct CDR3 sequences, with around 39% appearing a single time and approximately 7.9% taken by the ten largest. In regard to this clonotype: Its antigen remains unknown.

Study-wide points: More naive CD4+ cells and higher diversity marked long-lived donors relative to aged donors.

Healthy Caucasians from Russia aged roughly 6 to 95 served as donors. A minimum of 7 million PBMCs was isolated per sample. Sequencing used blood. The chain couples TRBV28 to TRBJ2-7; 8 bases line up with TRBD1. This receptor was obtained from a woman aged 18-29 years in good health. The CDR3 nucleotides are TGTGCCAGCCTCCTTCGGAGGACAGGGTCCTACGAGCAGTACTTC. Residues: CASLLRRTGSYEQYF.